The TCR beta chain under discussion was sequenced for a study of blood T cell repertoires in COVID-19. Whole-study context: There were acute and convalescent COVID-19 samples, and they came from the United States, Italy and Spain.

Original analysis: Reference gene primers were amplified, and this amplification served to estimate nucleated cell counts. Sequencing was performed with immunoSEQ multiplex PCR; in TCRdb, only in-frame clones are kept and a portion is missing. V, J and clone size are those of that table, while D and trimming were read from the DNA. The sample shows over 150,000 clones, 90% to 95% of them seen only once. Germline V gene sequence: CDR1 KGHSH, CDR2 LQKENI. This CDR3 has 16 amino acids. V shed 5 bases, J shed 5 bases, and the junction held 8 bases outside the gene matches. This receptor was taken from a man younger than 40 with COVID-19, enrolled during active disease. This chain joins TRBV18 and TRBJ1-6; 8 positions match TRBD1. The sample taken for sequencing was peripheral blood. The CDR3 region is CASSYFGQGNNSPLHF. The CDR3 nucleotides are TGTGCCAGCTCATACTTCGGACAGGGCAATAATTCACCCCTCCACTTT.